This T cell receptor beta chain was captured by sequencing in a study of blood T cell repertoires in COVID-19. Looking at the study overall: Donors in the United States, Italy and Spain gave samples during acute or convalescent COVID-19.

This clone was recorded a few times. Trimming removed 4 bases from V and 5 bases from J; junction bases left unmatched: 10. Germline CDR1 is MNHEY and CDR2 is SVGEGT. The CDR3 covers 15 residues. As originally analysed: For nucleated cells, counts were estimated from reference gene primer amplification. Measured with immunoSEQ multiplex PCR; TCRdb has only the in-frame clones, and not every one. D and trimming come from the DNA, and the V and J calls and clone size come from that table. The sample lists about 400,000 clones, approximately 88% occurring once. Sequencing input: peripheral blood. This chain connects TRBV6-2 or TRBV6-3 to TRBJ1-2; 7 bases fit TRBD1. This receptor was obtained from a man aged 40-55 years with acute or convalescent COVID-19. In DNA, the CDR3 is TGTGCCAGCAGTTCCCCGGGACAGACGCTTTATGGCTACACCTTC. Its protein product is CASSSPGQTLYGYTF.